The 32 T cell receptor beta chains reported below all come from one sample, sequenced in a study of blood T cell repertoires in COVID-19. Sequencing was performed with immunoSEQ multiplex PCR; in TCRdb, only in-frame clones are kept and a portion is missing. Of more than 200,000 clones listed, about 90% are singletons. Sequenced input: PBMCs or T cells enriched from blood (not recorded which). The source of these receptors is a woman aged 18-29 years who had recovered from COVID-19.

The DNA for the CDR3 is TGTGCCACCAGTGATCAAAGACTAGCGGGGGCTCAAGAGACCCAGTACTTC. The encoded protein is CATSDQRLAGAQETQYF. The chain recombines TRBV24-1 with TRBJ2-5; 12 nucleotides line up with TRBD2. Looked up from germline, CDR1 is KGHDR and CDR2 is SFDVKD. The CDR3 length is 17 residues. V gave up 3 bases and J gave up 2 bases; unmatched junction bases: 6.

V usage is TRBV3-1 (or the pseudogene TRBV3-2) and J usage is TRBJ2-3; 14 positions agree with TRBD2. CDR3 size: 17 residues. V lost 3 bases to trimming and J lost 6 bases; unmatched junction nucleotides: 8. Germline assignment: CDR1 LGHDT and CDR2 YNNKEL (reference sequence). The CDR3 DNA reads TGTGCCAGCAGCCATCCCGGGACTAGCGGGAGAGTGGATACGCAGTATTTT. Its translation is CASSHPGTSGRVDTQYF.

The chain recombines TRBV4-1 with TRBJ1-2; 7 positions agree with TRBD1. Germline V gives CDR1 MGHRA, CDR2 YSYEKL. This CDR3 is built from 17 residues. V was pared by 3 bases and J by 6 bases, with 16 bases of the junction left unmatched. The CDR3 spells CASSHQGTALPFNGYTF. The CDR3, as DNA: TGCGCCAGCAGCCACCAAGGGACAGCCCTTCCGTTCAATGGCTACACCTTC.

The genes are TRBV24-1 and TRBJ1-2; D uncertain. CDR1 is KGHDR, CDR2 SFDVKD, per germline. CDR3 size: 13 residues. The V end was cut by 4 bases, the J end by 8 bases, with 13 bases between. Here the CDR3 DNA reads TGTGCCACCAGTGAAGCCAACCGCCGGGGCTACACCTTC. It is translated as CATSEANRRGYTF.

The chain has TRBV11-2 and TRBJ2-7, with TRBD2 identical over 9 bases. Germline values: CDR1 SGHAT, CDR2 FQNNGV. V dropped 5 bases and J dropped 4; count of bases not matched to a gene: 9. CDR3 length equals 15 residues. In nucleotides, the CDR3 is TGTGCCAGCAGCCAGCCCCTAGCGGGAAGGTACGAGCAGTACTTC. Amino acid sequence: CASSQPLAGRYEQYF.

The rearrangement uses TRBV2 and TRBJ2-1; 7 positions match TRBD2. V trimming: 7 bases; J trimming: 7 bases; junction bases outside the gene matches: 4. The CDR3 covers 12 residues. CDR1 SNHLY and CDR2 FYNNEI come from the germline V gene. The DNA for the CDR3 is TGTGCCAGCATGGGGAGGGTGAATGAGCAGTTCTTC. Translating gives CASMGRVNEQFF.

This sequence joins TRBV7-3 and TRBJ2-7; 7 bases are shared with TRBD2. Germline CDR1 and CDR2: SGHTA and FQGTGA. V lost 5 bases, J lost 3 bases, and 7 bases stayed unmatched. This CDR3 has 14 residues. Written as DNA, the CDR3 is TGTGCCAGCAGCCCCGGACTAGGCTTCTACGAGCAGTACTTC. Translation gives CASSPGLGFYEQYF.

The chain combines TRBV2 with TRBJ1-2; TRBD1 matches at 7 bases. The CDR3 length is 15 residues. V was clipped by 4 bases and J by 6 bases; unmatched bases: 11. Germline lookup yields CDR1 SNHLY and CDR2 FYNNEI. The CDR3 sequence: CASSALGRTGHGYTF. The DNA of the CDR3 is TGTGCCAGCAGTGCCCTTGGTCGGACAGGCCATGGCTACACCTTC.

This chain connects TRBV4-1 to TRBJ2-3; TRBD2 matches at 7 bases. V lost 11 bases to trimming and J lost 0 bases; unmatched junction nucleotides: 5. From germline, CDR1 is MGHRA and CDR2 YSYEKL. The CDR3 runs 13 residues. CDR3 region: CAGGRGSTDTQYF. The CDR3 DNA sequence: TGCGCCGGCGGGAGAGGTAGCACAGATACGCAGTATTTT.

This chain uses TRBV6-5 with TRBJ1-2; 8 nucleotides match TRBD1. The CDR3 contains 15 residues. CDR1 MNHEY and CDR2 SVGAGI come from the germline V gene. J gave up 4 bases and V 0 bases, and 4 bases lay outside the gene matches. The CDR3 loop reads CASSYSQGVIYGYTF. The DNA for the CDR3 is TGTGCCAGCAGTTACTCACAGGGGGTGATCTATGGCTACACCTTC.

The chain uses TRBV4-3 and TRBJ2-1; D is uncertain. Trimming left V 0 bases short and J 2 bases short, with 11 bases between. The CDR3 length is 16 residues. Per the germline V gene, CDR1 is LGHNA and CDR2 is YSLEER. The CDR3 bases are TGCGCCAGCAGCCAAGAAGGCGGCCGTACCTACAATGAGCAGTTCTTC. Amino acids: CASSQEGGRTYNEQFF.

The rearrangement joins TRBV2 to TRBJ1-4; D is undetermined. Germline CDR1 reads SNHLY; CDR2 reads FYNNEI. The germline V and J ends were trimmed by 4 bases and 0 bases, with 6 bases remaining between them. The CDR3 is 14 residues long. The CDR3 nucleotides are TGTGCCAGCAGTGTACTATCAACTAATGAAAAACTGTTTTTT. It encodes CASSVLSTNEKLFF.

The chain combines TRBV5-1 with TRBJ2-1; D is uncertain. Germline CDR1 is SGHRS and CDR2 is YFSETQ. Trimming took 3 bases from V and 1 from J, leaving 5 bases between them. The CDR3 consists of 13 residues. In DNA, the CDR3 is TGCGCCAGCAGCTCTACGTCCTACAATGAGCAGTTCTTC. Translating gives CASSSTSYNEQFF.

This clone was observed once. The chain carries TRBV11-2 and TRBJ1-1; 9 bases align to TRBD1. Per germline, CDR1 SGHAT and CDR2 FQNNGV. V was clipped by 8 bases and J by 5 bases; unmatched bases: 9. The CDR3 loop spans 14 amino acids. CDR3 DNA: TGTGCCAGCGACGAGGGACAGGGTGGGACTGAAGCTTTCTTT. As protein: CASDEGQGGTEAFF.

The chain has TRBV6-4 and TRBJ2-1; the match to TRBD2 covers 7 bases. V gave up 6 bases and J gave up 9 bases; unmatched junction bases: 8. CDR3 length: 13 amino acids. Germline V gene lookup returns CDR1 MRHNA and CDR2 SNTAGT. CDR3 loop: CASSPGGVAEQFF. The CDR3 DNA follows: TGTGCCAGCAGCCCTGGGGGGGTGGCTGAGCAGTTCTTC.

CDR3 amino acids: CAISESGLAGGNEQFF. The CDR3 DNA is TGTGCCATCAGTGAGTCAGGACTAGCGGGGGGAAATGAGCAGTTCTTC. V gene TRBV10-3 combines with J gene TRBJ2-1, with 14 bases lining up with TRBD2. CDR3 length: 16 amino acids. V lost 0 bases and J lost 7; bases outside the gene matches: 2. Germline V gene lookup returns CDR1 ENHRY and CDR2 SYGVKD.

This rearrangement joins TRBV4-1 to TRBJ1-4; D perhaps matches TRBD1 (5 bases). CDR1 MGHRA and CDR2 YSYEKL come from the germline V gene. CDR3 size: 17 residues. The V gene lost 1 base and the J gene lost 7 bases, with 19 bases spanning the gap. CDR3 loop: CASSQAPSRRRGEKLFF. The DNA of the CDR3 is TGCGCCAGCAGCCAAGCCCCAAGCCGCCGGAGGGGTGAAAAACTGTTTTTT.

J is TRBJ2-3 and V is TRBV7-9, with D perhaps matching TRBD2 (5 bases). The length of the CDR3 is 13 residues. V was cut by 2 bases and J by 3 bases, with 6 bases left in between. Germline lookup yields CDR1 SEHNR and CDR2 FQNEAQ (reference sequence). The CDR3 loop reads CASSLRETDTQYF. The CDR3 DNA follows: TGTGCCAGCAGCTTAAGGGAGACAGATACGCAGTATTTT.

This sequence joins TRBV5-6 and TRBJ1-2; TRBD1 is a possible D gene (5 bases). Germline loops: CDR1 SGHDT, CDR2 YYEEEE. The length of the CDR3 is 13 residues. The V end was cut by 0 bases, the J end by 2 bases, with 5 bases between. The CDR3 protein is CASSLGQNYGYTF. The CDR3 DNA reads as TGTGCCAGCAGCTTGGGACAGAACTATGGCTACACCTTC.

In DNA, the CDR3 is TGTGCCAGCAGCTTATTTGTCCACAGGGCAAGCAATTCACCCCTCCACTTT. Protein sequence: CASSLFVHRASNSPLHF. The rearrangement links TRBV7-2 to TRBJ1-6, with D perhaps TRBD1 (6 bases). V lost 2 bases, J lost 7 bases, and 18 bases lay in between. The CDR3 spans 17 residues. Germline V gives CDR1 SGHTA, CDR2 FQGNSA.

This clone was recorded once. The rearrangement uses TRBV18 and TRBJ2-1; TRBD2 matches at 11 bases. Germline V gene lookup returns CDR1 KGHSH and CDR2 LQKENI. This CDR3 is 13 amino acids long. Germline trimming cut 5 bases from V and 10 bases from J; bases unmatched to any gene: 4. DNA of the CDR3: TGTGCCAGCTCATTTAGCGGGAGGGGCGAGCAGTTCTTC. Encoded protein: CASSFSGRGEQFF.

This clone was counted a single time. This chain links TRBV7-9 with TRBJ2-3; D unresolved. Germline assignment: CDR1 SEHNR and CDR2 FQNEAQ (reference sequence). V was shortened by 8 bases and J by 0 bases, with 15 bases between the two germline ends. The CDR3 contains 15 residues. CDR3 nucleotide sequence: TGTGCCAGCGAGAATCGAGAGATTAGCACAGATACGCAGTATTTT. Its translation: CASENREISTDTQYF.

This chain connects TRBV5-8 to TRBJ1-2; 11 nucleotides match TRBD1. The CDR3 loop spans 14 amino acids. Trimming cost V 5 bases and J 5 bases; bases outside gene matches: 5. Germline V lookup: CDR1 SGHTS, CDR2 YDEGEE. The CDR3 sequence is CASRGDRGAYGYTF. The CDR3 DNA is TGTGCCAGCAGAGGGGACAGGGGGGCTTATGGCTACACCTTC.

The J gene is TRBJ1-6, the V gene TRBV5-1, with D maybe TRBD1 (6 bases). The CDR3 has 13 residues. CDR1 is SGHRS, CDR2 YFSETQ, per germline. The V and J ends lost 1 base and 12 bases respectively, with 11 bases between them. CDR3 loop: CASSLQGSKPLHF. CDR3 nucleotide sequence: TGCGCCAGCAGCTTGCAGGGGTCGAAACCCCTCCACTTT.

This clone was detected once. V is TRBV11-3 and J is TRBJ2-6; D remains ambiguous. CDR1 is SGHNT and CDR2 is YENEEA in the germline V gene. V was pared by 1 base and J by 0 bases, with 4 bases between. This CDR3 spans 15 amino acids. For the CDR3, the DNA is TGTGCCAGCAGCTTAGGGCCCTCTGGGGCCAACGTCCTGACTTTC. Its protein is CASSLGPSGANVLTF. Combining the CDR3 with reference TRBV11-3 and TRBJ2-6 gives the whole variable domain EAGVVQSPRYKIIEKKQPVAFWCNPISGHNTLYWYLQNLGQGPELLIRYENEEAVDDSQLPKDRFSAERLKGVDSTLKIQPAELGDSAVYLCASSLGPSGANVLTFGAGSRLTVL.

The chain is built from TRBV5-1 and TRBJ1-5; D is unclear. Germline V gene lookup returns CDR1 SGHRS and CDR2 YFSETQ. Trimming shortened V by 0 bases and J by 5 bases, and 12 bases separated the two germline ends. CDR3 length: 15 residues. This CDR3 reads CASSLDPTRDQPQHF. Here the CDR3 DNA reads TGCGCCAGCAGCTTGGATCCCACGAGGGATCAGCCCCAGCATTTT.

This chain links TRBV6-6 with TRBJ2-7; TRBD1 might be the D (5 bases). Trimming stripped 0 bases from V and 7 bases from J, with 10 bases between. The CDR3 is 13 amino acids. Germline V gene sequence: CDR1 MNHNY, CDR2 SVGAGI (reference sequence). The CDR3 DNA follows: TGTGCCAGCAGTTACTCTGGGGCGCGAGAGCAGTACTTC. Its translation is CASSYSGAREQYF.

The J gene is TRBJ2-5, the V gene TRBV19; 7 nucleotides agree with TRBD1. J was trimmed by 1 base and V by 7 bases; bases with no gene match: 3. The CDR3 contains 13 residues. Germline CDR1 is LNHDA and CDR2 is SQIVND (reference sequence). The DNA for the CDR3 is TGTGCCAGTACCAGACAGGGCCAAGAGACCCAGTACTTC. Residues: CASTRQGQETQYF.

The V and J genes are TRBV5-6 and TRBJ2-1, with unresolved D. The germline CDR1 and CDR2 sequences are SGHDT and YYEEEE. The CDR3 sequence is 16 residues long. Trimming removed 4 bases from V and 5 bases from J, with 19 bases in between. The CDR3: CASSTRHVTRNNEQFF. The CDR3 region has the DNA TGTGCCAGCAGCACCAGACACGTCACAAGAAACAATGAGCAGTTCTTC.

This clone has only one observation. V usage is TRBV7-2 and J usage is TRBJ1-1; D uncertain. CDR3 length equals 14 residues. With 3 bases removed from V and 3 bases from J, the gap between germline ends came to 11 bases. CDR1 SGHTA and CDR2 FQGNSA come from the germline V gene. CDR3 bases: TGTGCCAGCAGCTTCGAGCCCTACGACACTGAAGCTTTCTTT. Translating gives CASSFEPYDTEAFF. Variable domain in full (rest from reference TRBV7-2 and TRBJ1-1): GAGVSQSPSNKVTEKGKDVELRCDPISGHTALYWYRQSLGQGLEFLIYFQGNSAPDKSGLPSDRFSAERTGGSVSTLTIQRTQQEDSAVYLCASSFEPYDTEAFFGQGTRLTVV.

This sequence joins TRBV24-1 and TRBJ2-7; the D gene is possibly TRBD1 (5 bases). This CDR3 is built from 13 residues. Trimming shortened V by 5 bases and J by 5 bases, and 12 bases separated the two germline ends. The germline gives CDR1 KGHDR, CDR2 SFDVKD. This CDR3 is CATSAMGQDEQYF. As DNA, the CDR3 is TGTGCCACCAGTGCTATGGGGCAGGACGAGCAGTACTTC.

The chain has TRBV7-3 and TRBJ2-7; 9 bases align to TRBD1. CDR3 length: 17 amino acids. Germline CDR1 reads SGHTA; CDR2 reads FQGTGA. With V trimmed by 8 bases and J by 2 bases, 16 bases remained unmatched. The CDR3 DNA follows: TGTGCCAGCGTAGGGACAGGGAAAAGGGGGGAGCCCTACGAGCAGTACTTC. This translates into CASVGTGKRGEPYEQYF.